These T cell receptor beta chains were read from a single sample in a study of T cells in localized non-small cell lung cancer. The table came from immunoSEQ multiplex PCR; TCRdb's copy has only in-frame clones and leaves some out. This sample carries approximately 30,000 clones, under 90% of them seen once, and the ten largest clones take around 4.2%. The source was peripheral blood, collected before any cancer treatment. All receptors derive from a male donor at least 60 years old with stage III lung adenocarcinoma. The CDR3 runs from the conserved cysteine through the conserved F or W. The order of the fields is J gene, clone size, D gene, V gene, CDR3 protein, CDR3 DNA. The D gene is left open where the match is weak. Clone size is given for some rows only: seen once, a few or many times, or a class if the clone is expanded.

TRBJ1-2	.	.	TRBV5-1	CASSQLSSGESRGYTF	TGCGCCAGCAGTCAGTTGTCATCAGGGGAATCGCGGGGCTACACCTTC
TRBJ1-3	.	.	TRBV30	CAWSVLDGVSSGNTIYF	TGTGCCTGGAGTGTATTGGACGGCGTGAGCTCTGGAAACACCATATATTTT
TRBJ1-2	.	TRBD1	TRBV6-1	CASSAGRGIGGYTF	TGTGCCAGCAGTGCTGGCAGGGGGATAGGGGGCTACACCTTC
TRBJ2-3	.	TRBD2	TRBV7-9	CASSPRGAGTTDTQYF	TGTGCCAGCAGCCCTAGGGGAGCGGGAACGACAGATACGCAGTATTTT
TRBJ2-1	.	.	TRBV5-4	CASSLSPLGINEQFF	TGTGCCAGCAGCTTGAGCCCCCTTGGAATCAATGAGCAGTTCTTC
TRBJ1-5	few	.	TRBV19	CAVGSNQPQHF	TGTGCCGTAGGGAGCAATCAGCCCCAGCATTTT
TRBJ2-3	.	.	TRBV11-2	CASRRDSTDTQYF	TGTGCCAGCAGAAGGGACAGCACAGATACGCAGTATTTT
TRBJ1-1	.	TRBD1	TRBV10-3	CAISPTRGKLPVTMNTEAFF	TGTGCCATCAGCCCGACCAGGGGGAAGCTACCGGTCACCATGAACACTGAAGCTTTCTTT
TRBJ1-2	.	.	TRBV30	CAWSVSTATPYGYTF	TGTGCCTGGAGTGTAAGCACAGCCACTCCCTATGGCTACACCTTC
TRBJ1-4	.	TRBD1	TRBV29-1	CSVTGGFSEKLFF	TGCAGCGTCACAGGGGGCTTTAGTGAAAAACTGTTTTTT
TRBJ1-2	once	TRBD1	TRBV19	CASTPGQGGYGYTF	TGTGCCAGTACCCCCGGACAGGGTGGCTATGGCTACACCTTC
TRBJ2-1	.	TRBD1	TRBV2	CASSEQDRDKFF	TGTGCCAGCAGTGAGCAGGACAGGGACAAGTTCTTC
TRBJ2-1	.	TRBD2	TRBV10-3	CAISETGGIAGNSREQFF	TGTGCCATCAGTGAGACGGGCGGGATAGCGGGCAATAGTAGGGAGCAGTTCTTC
TRBJ1-5	once	.	TRBV11-2	CASSADSYSNQPQHF	TGTGCCAGCAGCGCGGACAGCTATAGCAATCAGCCCCAGCATTTT
TRBJ1-2	.	.	TRBV5-4	CASSTQAIYGYTF	TGTGCCAGCAGTACACAGGCTATCTATGGCTACACCTTC
TRBJ1-2	.	.	TRBV27	CASSPLGYGYTF	TGTGCCAGCAGTCCCCTCGGGTATGGCTACACCTTC
TRBJ1-4	once	TRBD1	TRBV7-2	CASSPTGGGLGANEKLFF	TGTGCCAGCAGCCCCACAGGGGGCGGTCTGGGGGCTAATGAAAAACTGTTTTTT